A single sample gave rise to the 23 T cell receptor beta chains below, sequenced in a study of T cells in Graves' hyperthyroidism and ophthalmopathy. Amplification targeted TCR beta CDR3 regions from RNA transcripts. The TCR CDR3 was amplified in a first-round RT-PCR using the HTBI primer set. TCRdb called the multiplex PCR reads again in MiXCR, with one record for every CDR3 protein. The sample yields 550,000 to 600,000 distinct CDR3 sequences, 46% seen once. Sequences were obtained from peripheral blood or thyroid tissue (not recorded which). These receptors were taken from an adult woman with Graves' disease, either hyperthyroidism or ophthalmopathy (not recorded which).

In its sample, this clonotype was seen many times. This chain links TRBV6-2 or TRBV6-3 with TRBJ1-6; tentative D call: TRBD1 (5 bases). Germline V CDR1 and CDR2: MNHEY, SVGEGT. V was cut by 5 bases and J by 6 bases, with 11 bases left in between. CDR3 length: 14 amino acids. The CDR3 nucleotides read TGTGCCAGCAGTCCCAGGGAGGGTAATTCACCCCTCCACTTT. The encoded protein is CASSPREGNSPLHF.

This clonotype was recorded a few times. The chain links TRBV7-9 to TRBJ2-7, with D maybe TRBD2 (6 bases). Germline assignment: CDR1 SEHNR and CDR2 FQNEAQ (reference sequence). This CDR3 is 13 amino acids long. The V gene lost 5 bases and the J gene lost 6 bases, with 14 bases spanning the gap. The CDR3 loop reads CASSQLEGPEQYF. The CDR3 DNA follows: TGTGCCAGCAGCCAATTGGAGGGGCCCGAGCAGTACTTC.

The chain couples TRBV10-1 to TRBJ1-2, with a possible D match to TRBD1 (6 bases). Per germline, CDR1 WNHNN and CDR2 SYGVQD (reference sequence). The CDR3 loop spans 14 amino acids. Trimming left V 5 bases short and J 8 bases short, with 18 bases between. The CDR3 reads CASSLSNRVGGYTF. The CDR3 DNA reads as TGCGCCAGCAGTTTATCGAACAGGGTGGGGGGCTACACCTTC.

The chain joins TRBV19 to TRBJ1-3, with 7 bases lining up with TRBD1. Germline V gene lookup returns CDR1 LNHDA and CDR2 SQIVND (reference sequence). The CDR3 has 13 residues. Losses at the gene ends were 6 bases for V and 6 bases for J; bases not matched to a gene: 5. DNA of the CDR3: TGTGCCAGTAGACCACAGGGGTTAAACACCATATATTTT. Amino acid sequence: CASRPQGLNTIYF.

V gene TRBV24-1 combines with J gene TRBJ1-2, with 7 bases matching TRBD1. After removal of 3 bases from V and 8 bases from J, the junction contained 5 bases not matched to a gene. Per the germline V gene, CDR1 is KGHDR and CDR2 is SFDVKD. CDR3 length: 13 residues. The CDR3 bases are TGTGCCACCAGTGATAGGACAGGAGGGGGCTACACCTTC. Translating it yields CATSDRTGGGYTF.

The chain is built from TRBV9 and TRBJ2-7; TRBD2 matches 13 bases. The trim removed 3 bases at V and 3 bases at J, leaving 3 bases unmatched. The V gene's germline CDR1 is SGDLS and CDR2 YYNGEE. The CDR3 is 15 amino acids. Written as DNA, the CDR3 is TGTGCCAGCAGCGCACTAGCGGGAGGGGGCTACGAGCAGTACTTC. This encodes CASSALAGGGYEQYF.

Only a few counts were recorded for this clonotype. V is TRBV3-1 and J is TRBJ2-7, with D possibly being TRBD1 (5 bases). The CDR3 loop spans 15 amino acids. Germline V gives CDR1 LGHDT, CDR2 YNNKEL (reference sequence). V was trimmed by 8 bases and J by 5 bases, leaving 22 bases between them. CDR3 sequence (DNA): TGTGCCAGCGGACACGAATATCAGGGATCAGACGAGCAGTACTTC. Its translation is CASGHEYQGSDEQYF.

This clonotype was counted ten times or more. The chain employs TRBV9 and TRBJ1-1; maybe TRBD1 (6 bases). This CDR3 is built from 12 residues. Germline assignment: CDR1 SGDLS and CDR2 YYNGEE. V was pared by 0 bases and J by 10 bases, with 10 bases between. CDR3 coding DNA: TGTGCCAGCAGCGTAGAGGGGGGGCCAGCTTTCTTT. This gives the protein CASSVEGGPAFF. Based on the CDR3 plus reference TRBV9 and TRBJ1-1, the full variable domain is DSGVTQTPKHLITATGQRVTLRCSPRSGDLSVYWYQQSLDQGLQFLIQYYNGEERAKGNILERFSAQQFPDLHSELNLSSLELGDSALYFCASSVEGGPAFFGQGTRLTVV.

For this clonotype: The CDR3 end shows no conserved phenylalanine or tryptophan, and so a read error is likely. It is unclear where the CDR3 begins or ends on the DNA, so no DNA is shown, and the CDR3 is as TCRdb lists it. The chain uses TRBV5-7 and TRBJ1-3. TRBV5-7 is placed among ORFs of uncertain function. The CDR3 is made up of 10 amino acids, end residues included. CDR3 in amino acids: CASSLGSTNT.

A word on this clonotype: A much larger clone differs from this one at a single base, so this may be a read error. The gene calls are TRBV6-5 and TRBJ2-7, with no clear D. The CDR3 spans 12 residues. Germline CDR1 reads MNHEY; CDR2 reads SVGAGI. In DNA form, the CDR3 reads TGTACCAGCAGTCCCAGTTTCTACGAGCAGTACTTC. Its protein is CTSSPSFYEQYF.

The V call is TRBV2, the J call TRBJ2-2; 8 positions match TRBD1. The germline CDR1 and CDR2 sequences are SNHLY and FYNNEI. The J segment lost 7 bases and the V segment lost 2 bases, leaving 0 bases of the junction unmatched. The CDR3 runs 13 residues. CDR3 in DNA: TGTGCCAGCAGTGAAACAGGGGGCGGGGAGCTGTTTTTT. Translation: CASSETGGGELFF.

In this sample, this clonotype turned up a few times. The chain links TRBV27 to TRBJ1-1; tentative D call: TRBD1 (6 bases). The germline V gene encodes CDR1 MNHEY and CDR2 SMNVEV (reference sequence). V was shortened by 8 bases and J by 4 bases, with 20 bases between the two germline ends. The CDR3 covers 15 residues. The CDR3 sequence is CASGYREFGSTEAFF. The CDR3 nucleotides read TGTGCCAGCGGATACAGGGAATTTGGGAGCACTGAAGCTTTCTTT.

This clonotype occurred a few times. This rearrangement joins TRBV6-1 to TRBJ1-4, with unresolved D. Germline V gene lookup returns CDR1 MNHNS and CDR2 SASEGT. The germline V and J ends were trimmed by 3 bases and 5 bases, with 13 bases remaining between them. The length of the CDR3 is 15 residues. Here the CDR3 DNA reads TGTGCCAGCAGTGAGGCGACTGGGCGGAATGAAAAACTGTTTTTT. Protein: CASSEATGRNEKLFF.

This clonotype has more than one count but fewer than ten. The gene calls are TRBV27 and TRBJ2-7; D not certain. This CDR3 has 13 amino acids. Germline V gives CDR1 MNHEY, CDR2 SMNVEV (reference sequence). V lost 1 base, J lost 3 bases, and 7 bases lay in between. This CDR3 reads CASSLYPGYEQYF. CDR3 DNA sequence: TGTGCCAGCAGTTTATACCCAGGCTACGAGCAGTACTTC.

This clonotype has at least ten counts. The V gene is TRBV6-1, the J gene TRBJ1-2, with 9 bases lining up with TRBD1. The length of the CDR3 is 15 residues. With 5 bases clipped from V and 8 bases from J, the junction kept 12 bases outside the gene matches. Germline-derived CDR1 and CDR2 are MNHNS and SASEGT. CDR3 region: CASSLSRTGAVGYTF. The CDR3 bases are TGTGCCAGCAGTCTATCACGGACAGGGGCCGTGGGCTACACCTTC.

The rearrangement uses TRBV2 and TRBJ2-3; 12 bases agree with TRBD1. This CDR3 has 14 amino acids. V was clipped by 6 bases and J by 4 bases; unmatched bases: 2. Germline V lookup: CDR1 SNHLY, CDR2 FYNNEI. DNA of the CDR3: TGTGCCAGCAGAGGGACAGGGGGCCCAGATACGCAGTATTTT. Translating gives CASRGTGGPDTQYF.

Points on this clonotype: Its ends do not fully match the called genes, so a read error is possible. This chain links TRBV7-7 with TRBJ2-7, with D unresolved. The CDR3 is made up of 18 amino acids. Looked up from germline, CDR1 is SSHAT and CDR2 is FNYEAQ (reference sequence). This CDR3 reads CASSSLSLETQVPYEQYF. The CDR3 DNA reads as TGTGCTAGCAGCTCCCTGAGTTTAGAGACCCAAGTCCCCTACGAGCAGTACTTC. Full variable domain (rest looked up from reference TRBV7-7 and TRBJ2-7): GAGVSQSPRYKVTKRGQDVTLRCDPISSHATLYWYQQALGQGPEFLTYFNYEAQPDKSGLPSDRFSAERPEGSISTLTIQRTEQRDSAMYRCASSSLSLETQVPYEQYFGPGTRLTVT.

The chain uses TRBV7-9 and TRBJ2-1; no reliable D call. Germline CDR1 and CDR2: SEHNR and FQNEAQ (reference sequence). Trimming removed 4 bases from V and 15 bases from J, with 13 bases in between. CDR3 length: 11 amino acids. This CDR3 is CASSSGLRRFF. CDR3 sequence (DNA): TGTGCCAGCAGCTCGGGCCTCCGGAGGTTCTTC.

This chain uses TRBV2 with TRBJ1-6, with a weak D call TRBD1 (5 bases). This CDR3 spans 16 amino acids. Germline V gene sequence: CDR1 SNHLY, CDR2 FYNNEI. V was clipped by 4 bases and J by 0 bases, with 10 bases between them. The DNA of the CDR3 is TGTGCCAGCAGTGGACAGAAAAGCTCCTATAATTCACCCCTCCACTTT. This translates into CASSGQKSSYNSPLHF.

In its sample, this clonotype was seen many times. CDR3 in DNA: TGTGCCAGTAGCGGGCAGTTCAACTATGGCTACACCTTC. Protein product: CASSGQFNYGYTF. The chain links TRBV19 to TRBJ1-2; D call uncertain. Germline CDR1 is LNHDA and CDR2 is SQIVND (reference sequence). This CDR3 is 13 amino acids long. The V and J ends lost 6 bases and 2 bases respectively, with 10 bases between them.

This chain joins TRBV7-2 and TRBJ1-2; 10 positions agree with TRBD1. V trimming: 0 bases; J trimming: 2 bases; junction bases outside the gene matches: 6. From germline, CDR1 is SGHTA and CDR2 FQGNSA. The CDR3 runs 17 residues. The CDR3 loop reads CASSLARQGAANYGYTF. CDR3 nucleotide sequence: TGTGCCAGCAGCTTAGCCAGACAGGGGGCGGCGAACTATGGCTACACCTTC.

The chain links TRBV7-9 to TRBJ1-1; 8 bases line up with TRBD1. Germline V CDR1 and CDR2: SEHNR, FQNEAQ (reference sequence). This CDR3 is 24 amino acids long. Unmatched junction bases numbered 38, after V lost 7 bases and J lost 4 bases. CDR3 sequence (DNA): TGTGCCAGCACACAACAGCAGTTATTCTCACTAGTCGAGGGACAGGCGGGGAGGGTCACTGAAGCTTTCTTT. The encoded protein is CASTQQQLFSLVEGQAGRVTEAFF.

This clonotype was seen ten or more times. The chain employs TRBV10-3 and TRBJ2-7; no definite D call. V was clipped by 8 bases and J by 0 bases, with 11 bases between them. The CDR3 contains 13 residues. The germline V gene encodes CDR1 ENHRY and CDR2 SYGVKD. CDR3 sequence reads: CAIRMSSSYEQYF. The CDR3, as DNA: TGTGCCATCCGGATGTCGAGCTCCTACGAGCAGTACTTC.